The 20 T cell receptor beta chains presented below share a single source sample, sequenced in a study of metastatic and nonmetastatic thyroid tumors. None of the patients had undergone any treatment ahead of thyroid surgery. TCRdb reassembled clones from the PCR reads with MiXCR. The sample shows some 20,000 clones, about 23% of them seen only once. Sequencing was done on a sample of adjacent normal tissue. The receptor source for this set is a female donor with papillary thyroid cancer or a benign thyroid nodule (not recorded which). Some clones in this sample may be carry-over from other donors' samples.

This clone has a handful of counts. Relative to the germline gene, one junction end is altered; a read error may explain this. V and J are TRBV6-1 and TRBJ2-3; TRBD1 might be the D (5 bases). The CDR3 is made up of 13 amino acids. In germline, CDR1 is MNHNS, CDR2 SASEGT. CDR3 sequence (DNA): TGTGCCAGCAGCCCTGGTAGCACAGGTACGCAGTATTTT. Translating it yields CASSPGSTGTQYF.

V is TRBV27 and J is TRBJ1-5, with D maybe TRBD1 (5 bases). V was pared by 1 base and J by 5 bases, with 9 bases between. This CDR3 comprises 14 residues. Looked up from germline, CDR1 is MNHEY and CDR2 is SMNVEV (reference sequence). This CDR3 is CASSLYGGDQPQHF. The CDR3, as DNA: TGTGCCAGCAGTTTATACGGGGGGGATCAGCCCCAGCATTTT.

This clone has just one count. V and J are TRBV7-6 and TRBJ2-1, with D possibly TRBD2 on 6 matching bases. The length of the CDR3 is 15 residues. CDR1 is SGHVS and CDR2 is FNYEAQ in the germline V gene. Trimming removed 6 bases from V and 8 bases from J, with 20 bases in between. CDR3 in amino acids: CASSPIAEPWDEQFF. The CDR3 DNA follows: TGTGCCAGCAGTCCAATAGCGGAGCCATGGGATGAGCAGTTCTTC.

This clone was counted only a few times. The chain joins TRBV6-2 or TRBV6-3 to TRBJ2-1, with D hard to call. This CDR3 has 12 residues. V lost 3 bases and J lost 5, with 5 bases in between. CDR1 is MNHEY and CDR2 is SVGEGT in the germline V gene. The CDR3 DNA reads as TGTGCCAGCAGTTATTGGAACAATGAGCAGTTCTTC. Its protein product is CASSYWNNEQFF.

This chain uses TRBV28 with TRBJ2-7; D perhaps matches TRBD1 (5 bases). The CDR3 has 14 residues. Trimming removed 9 bases at V and 3 bases at J, with 18 bases between. Per germline, CDR1 MDHEN and CDR2 SYDVKM. Here the CDR3 DNA reads TGTGCCAGTAGCCTCAACCAGGGATACTACGAGCAGTACTTC. It specifies CASSLNQGYYEQYF. The full variable domain, rest sourced from reference TRBV28 and TRBJ2-7, is DVKVTQSSRYLVKRTGEKVFLECVQDMDHENMFWYRQDPGLGLRLIYFSYDVKMKEKGDIPEGYSVSREKKERFSLILESASTNQTSMYLCASSLNQGYYEQYFGPGTRLTVT.

This clone was picked up many times. The rearrangement uses TRBV30 and TRBJ1-1; unclear D gene. The CDR3 contains 12 residues. Germline V lookup: CDR1 GTSNPN, CDR2 SVGIG (reference sequence). The V and J ends lost 8 bases and 7 bases respectively, with 17 bases between them. The CDR3 reads CAHFKLDIEAFF. The CDR3 nucleotides read TGTGCCCACTTTAAACTAGATATTGAAGCTTTCTTT.

The chain links TRBV14 to TRBJ1-2; possible D gene TRBD1, 5 bases. V was shortened by 2 bases and J by 3 bases, with 10 bases between the two germline ends. This CDR3 has 14 amino acids. The germline gives CDR1 SGHDN, CDR2 FVKESK. The CDR3 region has the DNA TGTGCCAGCAGCCAAACAAAGGGGCACTATGGCTACACCTTC. It codes for CASSQTKGHYGYTF.

This clone has a count of ten or more. The chain carries TRBV4-2 and TRBJ1-4, with a possible D match to TRBD1 (5 bases). V was pared by 4 bases and J by 0 bases, with 12 bases between. This CDR3 has 16 amino acids. Germline V lookup: CDR1 LGHNA, CDR2 YNFKEQ. CDR3 loop: CASSPQTGTTNEKLFF. In nucleotides, the CDR3 is TGTGCCAGCAGCCCTCAAACAGGCACAACTAATGAAAAACTGTTTTTT.

Many counts were recorded for this clone. The rearrangement joins TRBV7-9 to TRBJ2-1; 7 positions match TRBD2. Germline V gene lookup returns CDR1 SEHNR and CDR2 FQNEAQ (reference sequence). This CDR3 contains 15 residues. The V segment lost 5 bases and the J segment 4 bases; nucleotides outside the gene matches: 8. CDR3 residues: CASSPLLAAYNEQFF. The CDR3 nucleotides read TGTGCCAGCAGCCCCTTGCTAGCGGCGTACAATGAGCAGTTCTTC.

In its sample, this clone was seen a few times. J is TRBJ2-2 and V is TRBV7-3; D ambiguous. The CDR3 has 14 residues. Trimming removed 0 bases from V and 2 bases from J, with 4 bases in between. Germline CDR1 reads SGHTA; CDR2 reads FQGTGA. CDR3 region: CASSLTTNTGELFF. The CDR3 bases are TGTGCCAGCAGCTTAACCACCAACACCGGGGAGCTGTTTTTT.

This clone was detected many times. The rearrangement joins TRBV7-3 to TRBJ2-1; D may match TRBD1 or TRBD2 (6 bases each). The CDR3 runs 14 residues. Germline CDR1 and CDR2: SGHTA and FQGTGA. V dropped 5 bases and J dropped 9 bases, with 17 bases sitting between them. This chain's CDR3 is CASSPGAPRGEQFF. DNA of the CDR3: TGTGCCAGCAGCCCGGGGGCCCCTCGGGGTGAGCAGTTCTTC.

This clone was counted many times. V and J are TRBV5-1 and TRBJ2-7; D remains unclear. Germline V gene data show CDR1 as SGHRS and CDR2 as YFSETQ. V was clipped by 4 bases and J by 3 bases, with 11 bases between them. The CDR3 has 13 amino acids. The CDR3 DNA reads as TGCGCCAGCAGCCCCGACGAGGTCTACGAGCAGTACTTC. It translates to CASSPDEVYEQYF.

Sample share makes this clone medium-sized. The chain recombines TRBV20-1 with TRBJ2-5, with a possible D match to TRBD1 (6 bases). V was cut by 4 bases and J by 4 bases, with 13 bases left in between. Germline CDR1 and CDR2: DFQATT and SNEGSKA (reference sequence). The CDR3 covers 13 residues. Here the CDR3 DNA reads TGCAGTGCTAACCGACAGGTCGGAGAGACCCAGTACTTC. Residues: CSANRQVGETQYF.

This clone was counted ten times or more. The chain joins TRBV6-1 to TRBJ2-3, with 7 bases lining up with TRBD1. Trimming cost V 5 bases and J 5 bases; bases outside gene matches: 7. This CDR3 region has 14 residues. Germline V gene sequence: CDR1 MNHNS, CDR2 SASEGT. CDR3 protein: CASSLGGAKDTQYF. Written as DNA, the CDR3 is TGTGCCAGCAGTCTAGGGGGCGCGAAAGATACGCAGTATTTT.

This clone occurred many times. Without the conserved terminal phenylalanine or tryptophan, this CDR3 likely stems from a read error. Because the CDR3's place on the DNA is in doubt, the DNA is left out and the CDR3 is given as listed by TCRdb. This chain connects TRBV9 to TRBJ1-6. Germline V lookup: CDR1 SGDLS, CDR2 YYNGEE. From its first to its last residue, the CDR3 has 8 amino acids. The CDR3 region is CASSATTS.

Within the sample, this clone is medium-sized (0.01 to 0.1%). The CDR3 sequence: CSASQAYEQYF. In DNA, the CDR3 is TGCAGTGCCAGTCAGGCTTACGAGCAGTACTTC. The chain combines TRBV20-1 with TRBJ2-7; no reliable D call. Germline V gene data show CDR1 as DFQATT and CDR2 as SNEGSKA (reference sequence). There are 11 residues in the CDR3. V shed 6 bases and J shed 4 bases, with 10 bases lying between them.

V and J are TRBV20-1 and TRBJ2-2; 15 bases are shared with TRBD2. This CDR3 spans 19 amino acids. Germline V gene lookup returns CDR1 DFQATT and CDR2 SNEGSKA (reference sequence). V gave up 3 bases and J gave up 5 bases; unmatched junction bases: 13. CDR3 sequence (DNA): TGCAGTGCTAGGGAAATTGGACTAGCGGGAGGGCCAGGGACCGGGGAGCTGTTTTTT. The encoded protein is CSAREIGLAGGPGTGELFF.

This clone occurred a few times. The chain carries TRBV5-1 and TRBJ2-7; 7 nucleotides match TRBD1. V trimming: 4 bases; J trimming: 3 bases; junction bases outside the gene matches: 7. The CDR3 totals 14 residues. CDR1 and CDR2 from the germline V gene are SGHRS and YFSETQ. The CDR3 loop is CASSVGTAGYEQYF. In nucleotides, the CDR3 is TGCGCCAGCAGCGTCGGGACAGCAGGCTACGAGCAGTACTTC.

This clone was detected a few times. This sequence joins TRBV28 and TRBJ2-1, with D perhaps given as TRBD1 or TRBD2 (5 bases each). This CDR3 has 16 amino acids. The V end was cut by 6 bases, the J end by 8 bases, with 23 bases between. Germline V gene data show CDR1 as MDHEN and CDR2 as SYDVKM. The CDR3 loop is CASSPLTGTSYDEQFF. In nucleotides, the CDR3 is TGTGCCAGCAGCCCTCTTACCGGGACGTCGTATGATGAGCAGTTCTTC.

This clone was counted a few times. The V call is TRBV28, the J call TRBJ2-5; weak D call: TRBD1 (7 bases). The CDR3 consists of 14 residues. Looked up from germline, CDR1 is MDHEN and CDR2 is SYDVKM. Trimming cost V 5 bases and J 4 bases, with 14 bases left between them. CDR3 in amino acids: CASSDREERETQYF. Written as DNA, the CDR3 is TGTGCCAGCAGTGACAGGGAGGAACGAGAGACCCAGTACTTC.